This is a list of T cell receptor beta chains from one sample in a study of cytomegalovirus exposure and HLA in healthy donors. The method was immunoSEQ multiplex PCR; TCRdb's version includes in-frame clones alone and lacks a portion of them. The sample lists more than 95,000 clones, over 80% seen once, with approximately 6.9% in the top ten. The sample consisted of PBMCs. The receptors were gathered from a man aged 30 to 45 in good health and CMV-seropositive. Both conserved end residues are part of each CDR3. The order of the fields is J gene, D gene, clone size, V gene, CDR3 DNA, CDR3 protein. D genes are given only for firm matches. Size is omitted from some rows. Given values are once, few, many or a class for expanded clones.

J gene: TRBJ2-2
D gene: NA
clone size: few
V gene: TRBV7-3
CDR3 DNA: TGTGCCAGCAGCTTAATGGGAGGCCCCGGGGAGCTGTTTTTT
CDR3 protein: CASSLMGGPGELFF

J gene: TRBJ2-7
D gene: TRBD1
clone size: NA
V gene: TRBV5-1
CDR3 DNA: TGCGCCAGCAGCTTCGGACAGGAGGACACTGCCTACGAGCAGTACTTC
CDR3 protein: CASSFGQEDTAYEQYF

J gene: TRBJ1-2
D gene: NA
clone size: few
V gene: TRBV29-1
CDR3 DNA: TGCAGCGTTGCTGGCGGATTAGTTCTCTATGGCTACACCTTC
CDR3 protein: CSVAGGLVLYGYTF

J gene: TRBJ2-7
D gene: NA
clone size: NA
V gene: TRBV6-6
CDR3 DNA: TGTGCCAGCAGTTTAAACGGGGGGCCCTACGAGCAGTACTTC
CDR3 protein: CASSLNGGPYEQYF

J gene: TRBJ1-6
D gene: NA
clone size: NA
V gene: TRBV5-1
CDR3 DNA: TGCGCCAGCAGCTCCGAGGGTCCTAATCATTCACCCCTCCACTTT
CDR3 protein: CASSSEGPNHSPLHF

J gene: TRBJ2-1
D gene: NA
clone size: NA
V gene: TRBV5-4
CDR3 DNA: TGTGCCAGCAGCCCCAGGGGGAGCGGGTACAATGAGCAGTTCTTC
CDR3 protein: CASSPRGSGYNEQFF

J gene: TRBJ2-1
D gene: TRBD2
clone size: once
V gene: TRBV6-4
CDR3 DNA: TGTGCCAGCAGGGCCGAAGGCAGCGGGGGGGTCAATGAGCAGTTCTTC
CDR3 protein: CASRAEGSGGVNEQFF

J gene: TRBJ2-1
D gene: NA
clone size: NA
V gene: TRBV28
CDR3 DNA: TGTGCCCTTAATCCTATGTCGCACTACAATGAGCAGTTCTTC
CDR3 protein: CALNPMSHYNEQFF

J gene: TRBJ1-6
D gene: TRBD1
clone size: NA
V gene: TRBV5-1
CDR3 DNA: TGCGCCAGCACCCCGACAGGGGCCTCCTATAATTCACCCCTCCACTTT
CDR3 protein: CASTPTGASYNSPLHF

J gene: TRBJ1-1
D gene: NA
clone size: NA
V gene: TRBV5-1
CDR3 DNA: TGCGCCAGCAGCTTGGACAGGGTGGGTCTAGGGACTGAAGCTTTCTTT
CDR3 protein: CASSLDRVGLGTEAFF

J gene: TRBJ2-3
D gene: TRBD1
clone size: NA
V gene: TRBV14
CDR3 DNA: TGTGCCAGCAGCCAATACCGGGGGGCCGGGACAGGGTGGTCAGATACGCAGTATTTT
CDR3 protein: CASSQYRGAGTGWSDTQYF

J gene: TRBJ1-5
D gene: NA
clone size: NA
V gene: TRBV7-2
CDR3 DNA: TGTGCCAGCAGCTTAAATTTGGGCCAGCCCCAGCATTTT
CDR3 protein: CASSLNLGQPQHF

J gene: TRBJ2-3
D gene: TRBD1
clone size: NA
V gene: TRBV5-1
CDR3 DNA: TGCGCCAGCAGCACCACCGGGACAGGGAGCTTGCGGACAGATACGCAGTATTTT
CDR3 protein: CASSTTGTGSLRTDTQYF

J gene: TRBJ2-7
D gene: TRBD1
clone size: NA
V gene: TRBV7-6
CDR3 DNA: TGTGCCAGCAGCTACCGGGACAGGGGCTACGAGCAGTACTTC
CDR3 protein: CASSYRDRGYEQYF

J gene: TRBJ2-7
D gene: NA
clone size: NA
V gene: TRBV30
CDR3 DNA: TGTGCCTGGGGGGAGATTGGTTACGAGCAGTACTTC
CDR3 protein: CAWGEIGYEQYF

J gene: TRBJ1-6
D gene: NA
clone size: NA
V gene: TRBV27
CDR3 DNA: TGTGCCAGCAGTTTACGGCCAGGAAATTCACCCCTCCACTTT
CDR3 protein: CASSLRPGNSPLHF

J gene: TRBJ2-1
D gene: TRBD1
clone size: once
V gene: TRBV6-6
CDR3 DNA: TGTGCCAGCAGTTACGGACAGGGGGTCGGTGAGCAGTTCTTC
CDR3 protein: CASSYGQGVGEQFF

J gene: TRBJ1-5
D gene: TRBD1
clone size: NA
V gene: TRBV7-2
CDR3 DNA: TGTGCCAGCAGCTCAACAGGGGGCGGACAGCCCCAGCATTTT
CDR3 protein: CASSSTGGGQPQHF

J gene: TRBJ2-7
D gene: TRBD2
clone size: NA
V gene: TRBV6-5
CDR3 DNA: TGTGCCAGCAGTTTACTAGCGGGGGCAGACGAGCAGTACTTC
CDR3 protein: CASSLLAGADEQYF

J gene: TRBJ1-1
D gene: NA
clone size: NA
V gene: TRBV12-5
CDR3 DNA: TGTGCTAGTGGTTTGTCGGGGAGCACTGAAGCTTTCTTT
CDR3 protein: CASGLSGSTEAFF

J gene: TRBJ2-5
D gene: TRBD1
clone size: NA
V gene: TRBV10-3
CDR3 DNA: TGTGCCACCCTGGGCTCGGGACAGGGGCGAGAGACCCAGTACTTC
CDR3 protein: CATLGSGQGRETQYF

J gene: TRBJ1-4
D gene: NA
clone size: NA
V gene: TRBV27
CDR3 DNA: TGTGCCAGCAGGGGAGCGGGAGGAGGCGAAAAACTGTTTTTT
CDR3 protein: CASRGAGGGEKLFF

J gene: TRBJ1-2
D gene: TRBD1
clone size: NA
V gene: TRBV28
CDR3 DNA: TGTGCCAGCAGTTTGAGTTTTCGGGACAGGGGGCTGGACTATGGCTACACCTTC
CDR3 protein: CASSLSFRDRGLDYGYTF

J gene: TRBJ2-7
D gene: NA
clone size: NA
V gene: TRBV4-1
CDR3 DNA: TGCGCCAGCAGCCCATGGGGAGACGAGCAGTACTTC
CDR3 protein: CASSPWGDEQYF

J gene: TRBJ2-3
D gene: TRBD2
clone size: few
V gene: TRBV7-8
CDR3 DNA: TGTGCCAGCAGCCCAGCGGGGAGCGTAATCCACACAGATACGCAGTATTTT
CDR3 protein: CASSPAGSVIHTDTQYF

J gene: TRBJ2-1
D gene: NA
clone size: NA
V gene: TRBV5-1
CDR3 DNA: TGCGCCAGCAGCTTGGACTTGTACAATGAGCAGTTCTTC
CDR3 protein: CASSLDLYNEQFF

J gene: TRBJ1-3
D gene: NA
clone size: once
V gene: TRBV5-1
CDR3 DNA: TGCGCCAGCAGCTTGGGGCCGGGGAGGGGAAACACCATATATTTT
CDR3 protein: CASSLGPGRGNTIYF

J gene: TRBJ1-1
D gene: NA
clone size: NA
V gene: TRBV7-3
CDR3 DNA: TGTGCCAGCAGTCTAACGGTGAACACTGAAGCTTTCTTT
CDR3 protein: CASSLTVNTEAFF

J gene: TRBJ2-1
D gene: NA
clone size: NA
V gene: TRBV18
CDR3 DNA: TGTGCCAGCTCAGCACTCGTGGCCGATGAGCAGTTCTTC
CDR3 protein: CASSALVADEQFF

J gene: TRBJ2-1
D gene: TRBD1
clone size: NA
V gene: TRBV5-1
CDR3 DNA: TGCGCCAGCAGCCTGGGGGACAGATACAATGAGCAGTTCTTC
CDR3 protein: CASSLGDRYNEQFF

J gene: TRBJ2-1
D gene: NA
clone size: NA
V gene: TRBV6-4
CDR3 DNA: TGTGCCAGCAGTGAACGAAGGACAATCGGTGAGCAGTTCTTC
CDR3 protein: CASSERRTIGEQFF

J gene: TRBJ2-5
D gene: NA
clone size: NA
V gene: TRBV7-2
CDR3 DNA: TGTGCCAGCAGCTTCCGGGCGCGGTGGGGCACCCAAGAGACCCAGTACTTC
CDR3 protein: CASSFRARWGTQETQYF

J gene: TRBJ1-1
D gene: NA
clone size: NA
V gene: TRBV29-1
CDR3 DNA: TGCAGCGTTGAAGATCGTAGGGGGAACACTGAAGCTTTCTTT
CDR3 protein: CSVEDRRGNTEAFF

J gene: TRBJ2-1
D gene: TRBD1
clone size: NA
V gene: TRBV7-6
CDR3 DNA: TGTGCCAGCAGCGAGGGACAGGGCGCGAGGGGCAATGAGCAGTTCTTC
CDR3 protein: CASSEGQGARGNEQFF

J gene: TRBJ2-7
D gene: NA
clone size: NA
V gene: TRBV5-5
CDR3 DNA: TGTGCCAGCAGCTTAAACCCCAGCTACGAGCAGTACTTC
CDR3 protein: CASSLNPSYEQYF

J gene: TRBJ2-7
D gene: TRBD2
clone size: NA
V gene: TRBV5-6
CDR3 DNA: TGTGCCACCGGTCGGGGGGCCTACGAGCAGTACTTC
CDR3 protein: CATGRGAYEQYF

J gene: TRBJ1-1
D gene: TRBD1
clone size: NA
V gene: TRBV10-3
CDR3 DNA: TGTGCCATCAGTGAGTCCCGCGGACAGGGGACGGAAGCTTTCTTT
CDR3 protein: CAISESRGQGTEAFF

J gene: TRBJ1-4
D gene: TRBD1
clone size: few
V gene: TRBV9
CDR3 DNA: TGTGCCAGCAGTTCAACAGGGGTGACTAATGAAAAACTGTTTTTT
CDR3 protein: CASSSTGVTNEKLFF

J gene: TRBJ1-6
D gene: TRBD1
clone size: NA
V gene: TRBV27
CDR3 DNA: TGTGCCAGCAGAGGCCGGGACAGGGTCTCACCCCTCCACTTT
CDR3 protein: CASRGRDRVSPLHF

J gene: TRBJ2-2
D gene: NA
clone size: NA
V gene: TRBV28
CDR3 DNA: TGTGCCAGCAGTTTCGACCCGGACTTTTGGAACACCGGGGAGCTGTTTTTT
CDR3 protein: CASSFDPDFWNTGELFF

J gene: TRBJ1-4
D gene: TRBD1
clone size: NA
V gene: TRBV7-9
CDR3 DNA: TGTGCCAGCAGTTTAGGCAGGGGGGTTGAAAAACTGTTTTTT
CDR3 protein: CASSLGRGVEKLFF

J gene: TRBJ1-1
D gene: NA
clone size: NA
V gene: TRBV30
CDR3 DNA: TGTGCCTGGAGTGTAAATTCTGGGAGGTTACGCACTGAAGCTTTCTTT
CDR3 protein: CAWSVNSGRLRTEAFF

J gene: TRBJ1-1
D gene: TRBD1
clone size: NA
V gene: TRBV29-1
CDR3 DNA: TGCAGCGGAAGGACAGGTCGAAACACTGAAGCTTTCTTT
CDR3 protein: CSGRTGRNTEAFF

J gene: TRBJ1-1
D gene: NA
clone size: NA
V gene: TRBV5-1
CDR3 DNA: TGCGCCAGCAGCTTGCAGGAGAACACTGAAGCTTTCTTT
CDR3 protein: CASSLQENTEAFF

J gene: TRBJ1-2
D gene: NA
clone size: NA
V gene: TRBV29-1
CDR3 DNA: TGCAGCGTTGACAGGGCTTATGGCTACACCTTC
CDR3 protein: CSVDRAYGYTF

J gene: TRBJ2-1
D gene: NA
clone size: NA
V gene: TRBV7-6
CDR3 DNA: TGTGCCAGCAGCCCCTGGACAGATGAGCAGTTCTTC
CDR3 protein: CASSPWTDEQFF

J gene: TRBJ1-4
D gene: NA
clone size: NA
V gene: TRBV11-2
CDR3 DNA: TGTGCCAGCAGCCAAGCCCCGCGGGGGGCGGGCGAAAAACTGTTTTTT
CDR3 protein: CASSQAPRGAGEKLFF

J gene: TRBJ2-7
D gene: NA
clone size: NA
V gene: TRBV6-1
CDR3 DNA: TGTGCCAGCAGTGATCCGGGTTGGGTCTACGAGCAGTACTTC
CDR3 protein: CASSDPGWVYEQYF

J gene: TRBJ2-5
D gene: TRBD1
clone size: few
V gene: TRBV5-5
CDR3 DNA: TGTGCCAGCAGCCAGGGACAGGGCTTTGGAGAGACCCAGTACTTC
CDR3 protein: CASSQGQGFGETQYF

J gene: TRBJ1-3
D gene: TRBD1
clone size: NA
V gene: TRBV6-5
CDR3 DNA: TGTGCCAGCAGTCTCGGGACAGTGAGAAACACCATATATTTT
CDR3 protein: CASSLGTVRNTIYF

J gene: TRBJ2-7
D gene: NA
clone size: NA
V gene: TRBV11-2
CDR3 DNA: TGTGCCAGCAGCTTAGGGTCGCCTAGCCCTTACGAGCAGTACTTC
CDR3 protein: CASSLGSPSPYEQYF

J gene: TRBJ1-4
D gene: NA
clone size: NA
V gene: TRBV7-2
CDR3 DNA: TGTGCCAGCAGCGACCGGACTCTCGGGGAGAAACTGTTTTTT
CDR3 protein: CASSDRTLGEKLFF

J gene: TRBJ1-2
D gene: NA
clone size: NA
V gene: TRBV5-4
CDR3 DNA: TGTGCCAGCAGCTTGGCCCGGAGTTTAAACTATGGCTACACCTTC
CDR3 protein: CASSLARSLNYGYTF

J gene: TRBJ2-7
D gene: NA
clone size: NA
V gene: TRBV7-2
CDR3 DNA: TGTGCCAGCAGCTTAAGTAGGGGGACCCTCGAGCAGTACTTC
CDR3 protein: CASSLSRGTLEQYF